The T cell receptor (beta chain) under discussion was sequenced for a study of T cells in Graves' hyperthyroidism and ophthalmopathy. Amplification yielded TCR beta CDR3 regions, with RNA transcripts as the source. First-round RT-PCR targeting the TCR CDR3 was performed with the HTBI primer set. Using its own MiXCR run on the multiplex PCR reads, TCRdb lists one record per CDR3 protein. The sample includes roughly 400,000 distinct CDR3 sequences, 15% to 18% of them seen just once. A remark on this clonotype: Its antigen is unidentified.

Broader study findings: Blood also showed most of the thyroid clonotypes that were expanded above 0.001.

The CDR3 is 18 amino acids. With 3 bases clipped from V and 1 base from J, the junction kept 8 bases outside the gene matches. Germline-derived CDR1 and CDR2 are LNHDA and SQIVND (reference sequence). Sequencing was done on a sample of blood. This chain connects TRBV19 to TRBJ2-7; 14 bases align to TRBD2. The sequence derives from a woman aged 18-29 years with Graves' hyperthyroidism that later progressed to Graves' ophthalmopathy. For the CDR3, the DNA is TGTGCCAGTAGTATCTTTGGGACTAGCGGGAGTGGGTCCTACGAGCAGTACTTC. This encodes CASSIFGTSGSGSYEQYF.